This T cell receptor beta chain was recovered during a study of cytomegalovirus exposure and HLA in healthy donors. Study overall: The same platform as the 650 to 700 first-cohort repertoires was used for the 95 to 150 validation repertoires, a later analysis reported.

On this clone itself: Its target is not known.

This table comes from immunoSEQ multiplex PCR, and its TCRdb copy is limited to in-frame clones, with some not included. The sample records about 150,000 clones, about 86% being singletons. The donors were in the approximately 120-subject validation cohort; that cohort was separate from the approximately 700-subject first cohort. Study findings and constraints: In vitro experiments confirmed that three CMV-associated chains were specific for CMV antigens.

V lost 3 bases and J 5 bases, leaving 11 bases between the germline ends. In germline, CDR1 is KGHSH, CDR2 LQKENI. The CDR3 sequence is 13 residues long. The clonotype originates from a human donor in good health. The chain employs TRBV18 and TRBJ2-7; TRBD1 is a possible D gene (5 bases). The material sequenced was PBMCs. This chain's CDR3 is CASSPRQGHEQYF. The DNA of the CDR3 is TGTGCCAGCTCACCGCGGCAGGGCCACGAGCAGTACTTC.